The rows below give T cell receptor beta chains drawn from one sample of a study of blood T cell repertoires in COVID-19. Measured with immunoSEQ multiplex PCR; TCRdb has only the in-frame clones, and not every one. The sample yields about 200,000 clones, 85% seen once. The sequenced sample consisted of peripheral blood. These receptors all stem from an elderly woman with acute or convalescent COVID-19. Both conserved end residues are part of each CDR3. A D gene is named only where the DNA matches it firmly. Expanded clones are given a class, and other clones once, few, many or no size at all.

clone_size: .
d_call: TRBD2
v_call: TRBV3-1/TRBV3-2
j_call: TRBJ2-1
cdr3_nt: TGTGCCAGCAGTCCAAGAGTTCTAGCGGGGACCTACAATGAGCAGTTCTTC
cdr3_aa: CASSPRVLAGTYNEQFF

clone_size: .
d_call: .
v_call: TRBV7-2
j_call: TRBJ1-1
cdr3_nt: TGTGCCAGCAGCTTAGAAGGACAGTTTACTGAAGCTTTCTTT
cdr3_aa: CASSLEGQFTEAFF

clone_size: .
d_call: .
v_call: TRBV6-2/TRBV6-3
j_call: TRBJ1-1
cdr3_nt: TGTGCCAGCAGTGATGGTAGCCTGAACACTGAAGCTTTCTTT
cdr3_aa: CASSDGSLNTEAFF

clone_size: .
d_call: TRBD1
v_call: TRBV14
j_call: TRBJ1-1
cdr3_nt: TGTGCCAGCAGCCAGTTATGGAGGGGGCGCGGCACTGAAGCTTTCTTT
cdr3_aa: CASSQLWRGRGTEAFF

clone_size: once
d_call: .
v_call: TRBV11-2
j_call: TRBJ2-1
cdr3_nt: TGTGCCAGCAGCTTAGTTTCGGATGAGCAGTTCTTC
cdr3_aa: CASSLVSDEQFF

clone_size: .
d_call: .
v_call: TRBV11-2
j_call: TRBJ1-2
cdr3_nt: TGTGCCAGCAGCCCCGGAGAAAACTATGGCTACACCTTC
cdr3_aa: CASSPGENYGYTF

clone_size: .
d_call: TRBD1
v_call: TRBV2
j_call: TRBJ2-2
cdr3_nt: TGTGCCAGCAAGGCTTCTGGACAGGGTACCGGGGAGCTGTTTTTT
cdr3_aa: CASKASGQGTGELFF

clone_size: .
d_call: .
v_call: TRBV20-1
j_call: TRBJ2-1
cdr3_nt: TGCAGTGCTAGTGGAGGGCGAGGGCCCCTCAATGAGCAGTTCTTC
cdr3_aa: CSASGGRGPLNEQFF

clone_size: .
d_call: .
v_call: TRBV5-1
j_call: TRBJ2-3
cdr3_nt: TGCGCCAGCAGCCAGGGCCTCCTTCGTGGCACAGATACGCAGTATTTT
cdr3_aa: CASSQGLLRGTDTQYF

clone_size: .
d_call: TRBD2
v_call: TRBV9
j_call: TRBJ2-5
cdr3_nt: TGTGCCAGCAGCCCCCGTGGGCTAGCGGAAAAAGAGACCCAGTACTTC
cdr3_aa: CASSPRGLAEKETQYF